These 21 T cell receptor beta chains came from one sample sequenced in a study of blood T cell repertoires in COVID-19 (dated by TCRdb to 2019 to 2021). The library was built by means of the immunoSEQ multiplex PCR assay. Not all clones reach the TCRdb copy of this immuneACCESS table, which keeps in-frame sequences only. Checked studies attribute under half of the gap to unresolved V genes and leave the rest unexplained. This sample comprises under 450,000 clones, around 89% of them detected only once. The ten largest clones take up roughly 1.6% of the sample. Source material: peripheral blood. These receptors all stem from a woman between 40 and 50 years old with COVID-19, enrolled during active disease.

V is TRBV9 and J is TRBJ2-5; D gene ambiguous. V was cut by 0 bases and J by 4 bases, with 16 bases left in between. Per germline, CDR1 SGDLS and CDR2 YYNGEE. CDR3 length: 16 residues. CDR3 coding DNA: TGTGCCAGCAGCGTAGGCACGATCGGTGGCGGAGAGACCCAGTACTTC. Its protein is CASSVGTIGGGETQYF.

This clone was recorded only once. The chain uses TRBV6-4 and TRBJ1-5; D perhaps matches TRBD1 (6 bases). The CDR3 length is 15 residues. Germline CDR1 MRHNA, CDR2 SNTAGT. Trimming removed 6 bases from V and 4 bases from J, with 16 bases in between. DNA for the CDR3: TGTGCCAGCAGCGCGGAGGGGGGGGGTAATCAGCCCCAGCATTTT. Translation: CASSAEGGGNQPQHF.

The V and J genes are TRBV7-2 and TRBJ1-6; 9 positions match TRBD1. This CDR3 has 17 amino acids. The V and J ends lost 4 bases and 4 bases, in that order; junction bases with no gene match: 8. CDR1 and CDR2 from the germline V gene are SGHTA and FQGNSA. CDR3 sequence (DNA): TGTGCCAGCAGCTCCCTGGACAGGGGATCGTATAATTCACCCCTCCACTTT. Protein product: CASSSLDRGSYNSPLHF. The full variable domain, its missing parts supplied by reference TRBV7-2 and TRBJ1-6, is GAGVSQSPSNKVTEKGKDVELRCDPISGHTALYWYRQSLGQGLEFLIYFQGNSAPDKSGLPSDRFSAERTGGSVSTLTIQRTQQEDSAVYLCASSSLDRGSYNSPLHFGNGTRLTVT.

This chain links TRBV7-3 with TRBJ2-3; D is possibly TRBD2 (7 bases). The V gene lost 5 bases and the J gene lost 2 bases, with 20 bases spanning the gap. CDR1 and CDR2 (germline): SGHTA, FQGTGA. This CDR3 comprises 17 residues. The CDR3 loop reads CASSRGGGDTFTDTQYF. The CDR3 DNA reads TGTGCCAGCAGCCGCGGGGGTGGGGACACTTTCACAGATACGCAGTATTTT.

This clone was observed a few times. V usage is TRBV19 and J usage is TRBJ1-1, with a possible D match to TRBD1 (6 bases). The CDR3 extends over 14 amino acids. Germline lookup yields CDR1 LNHDA and CDR2 SQIVND (reference sequence). V lost 6 bases to trimming and J lost 7 bases, with 18 bases between them. The CDR3 coding sequence is TGTGCCAGTAGGTGGGACAATGGAAAGAATGAAGCTTTCTTT. Protein product: CASRWDNGKNEAFF. The full variable domain, completed using reference TRBV19 and TRBJ1-1, is DGGITQSPKYLFRKEGQNVTLSCEQNLNHDAMYWYRQDPGQGLRLIYYSQIVNDFQKGDIAEGYSVSREKKESFPLTVTSAQKNPTAFYLCASRWDNGKNEAFFGQGTRLTVV.

This chain uses TRBV6-5 with TRBJ1-6; the match to TRBD1 covers 12 bases. Germline CDR1 is MNHEY and CDR2 is SVGAGI. After removal of 2 bases from V and 9 bases from J, the junction contained 5 bases not matched to a gene. The CDR3 sequence is 16 residues long. The CDR3 sequence is CASSYLGTGGGSPLHF. CDR3 in DNA: TGTGCCAGCAGTTACCTCGGGACAGGGGGCGGTTCACCCCTCCACTTT.

This clone has just a few counts. The rearrangement joins TRBV6-5 to TRBJ2-3; 10 nucleotides align to TRBD2. The CDR3 has 15 residues. Germline lookup yields CDR1 MNHEY and CDR2 SVGAGI. With 5 bases clipped from V and 2 bases from J, the junction kept 4 bases outside the gene matches. Written as DNA, the CDR3 is TGTGCCAGCAGTCCTGGGACTAGCGACACAGATACGCAGTATTTT. Translating gives CASSPGTSDTDTQYF.

This sequence joins TRBV28 and TRBJ1-5, with D unresolved. The CDR3 extends over 14 amino acids. V lost 3 bases to trimming and J lost 6 bases, with 12 bases between them. The germline gives CDR1 MDHEN, CDR2 SYDVKM. CDR3: CASSFRRRTQPQHF. The CDR3 DNA follows: TGTGCCAGCAGTTTTCGGCGGCGAACTCAGCCCCAGCATTTT.

This chain links TRBV6-5 with TRBJ2-2; D may be TRBD2 (6 bases). With 8 bases removed from V and 5 bases from J, the gap between germline ends came to 15 bases. This CDR3 contains 14 residues. Germline CDR1 and CDR2: MNHEY and SVGAGI. CDR3 nucleotides: TGTGCCAGCGTGCGGGCGGGGAGTACCGGGGAGCTGTTTTTT. It is translated as CASVRAGSTGELFF.

This rearrangement joins TRBV27 to TRBJ1-2; 7 bases are shared with TRBD1. CDR1 is MNHEY and CDR2 is SMNVEV in the germline V gene (reference sequence). V shed 6 bases, J shed 0 bases, and the junction held 10 bases outside the gene matches. This CDR3 comprises 16 residues. The CDR3 here is CASRRRDSTANYGYTF. CDR3 DNA: TGTGCCAGCAGGCGCCGGGACAGCACCGCTAACTATGGCTACACCTTC.

This clone was observed a single time. The CDR3 region is CASSLRGWKEGGADTQYF. DNA of the CDR3: TGTGCCAGCAGCTTAAGGGGATGGAAGGAAGGTGGGGCAGATACGCAGTATTTT. This rearrangement joins TRBV7-9 to TRBJ2-3, with a weak D call TRBD1 (5 bases). CDR1 and CDR2 from the germline V gene are SEHNR and FQNEAQ (reference sequence). CDR3 length: 18 amino acids. V was trimmed by 2 bases and J by 4 bases, leaving 22 bases between them.

The chain recombines TRBV27 with TRBJ2-6; a possible D gene is TRBD1 (5 bases). The V gene lost 5 bases and the J gene lost 1 base, with 18 bases spanning the gap. The CDR3 covers 18 residues. Per germline, CDR1 MNHEY and CDR2 SMNVEV (reference sequence). The CDR3 loop is CASSPGGRVWSGANVLTF. CDR3 sequence (DNA): TGTGCCAGCAGTCCCGGCGGCAGGGTCTGGTCTGGGGCCAACGTCCTGACTTTC. The full variable domain, rest sourced from reference TRBV27 and TRBJ2-6, is EAQVTQNPRYLITVTGKKLTVTCSQNMNHEYMSWYRQDPGLGLRQIYYSMNVEVTDKGDVPEGYKVSRKEKRNFPLILESPSPNQTSLYFCASSPGGRVWSGANVLTFGAGSRLTVL.

The gene calls are TRBV7-3 and TRBJ1-2; D is perhaps TRBD1 (6 bases). From germline, CDR1 is SGHTA and CDR2 FQGTGA. Deletions cut 7 bases from V and 4 bases from J, with 22 bases between. This CDR3 region has 16 residues. The CDR3 sequence: CASTPSGGRGFYGYTF. CDR3 nucleotides: TGTGCCAGCACACCGAGTGGGGGCAGGGGCTTCTATGGCTACACCTTC. Complete variable domain (other parts from reference TRBV7-3 and TRBJ1-2): GAGVSQTPSNKVTEKGKYVELRCDPISGHTALYWYRQSLGQGPEFLIYFQGTGAADDSGLPNDRFFAVRPEGSVSTLKIQRTERGDSAVYLCASTPSGGRGFYGYTFGSGTRLTVV.

CDR3 sequence: CASSHAGEGYEQYF. The CDR3 DNA reads TGTGCCAGCAGCCACGCGGGGGAAGGCTACGAGCAGTACTTC. The J gene is TRBJ2-7, the V gene TRBV4-2; the match to TRBD2 covers 7 bases. The CDR3 is 14 amino acids. The trim removed 3 bases at V and 3 bases at J, leaving 5 bases unmatched. In germline, CDR1 is LGHNA, CDR2 YNFKEQ.

V is TRBV5-5 and J is TRBJ1-2, with 7 bases fitting TRBD1. This CDR3 comprises 15 residues. With 4 bases clipped from V and 8 bases from J, the junction kept 14 bases outside the gene matches. Germline CDR1 and CDR2: SGHKS and YYEKEE (reference sequence). For the CDR3, the DNA is TGTGCCAGCAGCGAAGGGACAGCCCTGAGGACGGGCTACACCTTC. It encodes CASSEGTALRTGYTF.

The chain employs TRBV27 and TRBJ1-2, with TRBD1 matching 9 bases. Losses at the gene ends were 3 bases for V and 2 bases for J; bases not matched to a gene: 13. Germline CDR1 reads MNHEY; CDR2 reads SMNVEV (reference sequence). The CDR3 length is 18 residues. For the CDR3, the DNA is TGTGCCAGCAGTTTCCACCCCCCAGGACAGGGGTTAAACTATGGCTACACCTTC. It specifies CASSFHPPGQGLNYGYTF.

The V call is TRBV28, the J call TRBJ2-7; a weak D match, TRBD2 (5 bases). In germline, CDR1 is MDHEN, CDR2 SYDVKM. The V and J ends lost 7 bases and 4 bases respectively, with 20 bases between them. The CDR3 runs 15 residues. The CDR3 is CASKSSGSYEYEQYF. CDR3 nucleotides: TGTGCCAGCAAAAGCAGCGGATCCTACGAGTACGAGCAGTACTTC.

In this sample, this clone turned up once. The chain joins TRBV7-9 to TRBJ1-2; unclear D gene. The V end was cut by 4 bases, the J end by 4 bases, with 10 bases between. Germline lookup yields CDR1 SEHNR and CDR2 FQNEAQ (reference sequence). This CDR3 comprises 13 residues. The CDR3 loop is CASSYHQLYGYTF. CDR3 coding DNA: TGTGCCAGCAGCTACCACCAACTCTATGGCTACACCTTC.

CDR3: CASSLGTGEQYF. In nucleotides, the CDR3 is TGTGCCAGCAGCTTGGGGACTGGCGAGCAGTACTTC. The V gene is TRBV7-2, the J gene TRBJ2-7; tentative D call: TRBD2 (6 bases). The CDR3 runs to 12 residues. Per the germline V gene, CDR1 is SGHTA and CDR2 is FQGNSA. The germline V and J ends were trimmed by 3 bases and 6 bases, with 9 bases remaining between them.

This sequence joins TRBV4-2 and TRBJ2-1, with D maybe TRBD2 (5 bases). Germline values: CDR1 LGHNA, CDR2 YNFKEQ. There are 17 residues in the CDR3. V lost 0 bases, J lost 0 bases, and 12 bases lay in between. This CDR3 reads CASSQDSPGSSYNEQFF. CDR3 in DNA: TGTGCCAGCAGCCAAGATTCTCCGGGGAGCTCCTACAATGAGCAGTTCTTC.

The chain recombines TRBV27 with TRBJ2-1; D not certain. CDR1 MNHEY and CDR2 SMNVEV come from the germline V gene (reference sequence). The CDR3 extends over 13 amino acids. The V and J ends lost 1 base and 8 bases respectively, with 9 bases between them. CDR3 amino acids: CASSLWPNDEQFF. CDR3 bases: TGTGCCAGCAGTTTATGGCCCAACGATGAGCAGTTCTTC.